The 4 T cell receptor beta chains below were found in one sample sequenced in a study of OX40 agonist ivuxolimab in advanced cancers. The table came from immunoSEQ multiplex PCR; TCRdb's copy has only in-frame clones and leaves some out. Here the sample spans over 95,000 clones, about 96% being singletons. The specimen was CD4+ or CD8+ T cells sorted from blood, collected in a trial of the OX40 agonist ivuxolimab. The receptors stem from an adult with an advanced solid tumor such as melanoma, head and neck, liver or kidney cancer.

The genes are TRBV25-1 and TRBJ2-1; the match to TRBD1 covers 8 bases. This CDR3 contains 14 residues. V was clipped by 3 bases and J by 8 bases; unmatched bases: 6. The germline gives CDR1 MGHDK, CDR2 SYGVNS. The CDR3 DNA sequence: TGTGCCAGCAGTGATCGGACAGGGAATGATGAGCAGTTCTTC. This translates into CASSDRTGNDEQFF.

The CDR3 region is CASSVQAGTGEAFF. CDR3 sequence (DNA): TGTGCCAGCAGCGTCCAAGCTGGGACAGGTGAAGCTTTCTTT. The rearrangement uses TRBV9 and TRBJ1-1, with 8 bases matching TRBD1. Germline CDR1 SGDLS, CDR2 YYNGEE. With V trimmed by 2 bases and J by 7 bases, 7 bases remained unmatched. CDR3 length equals 14 residues. The variable domain in full, with the rest retrieved from reference TRBV9 and TRBJ1-1, is DSGVTQTPKHLITATGQRVTLRCSPRSGDLSVYWYQQSLDQGLQFLIQYYNGEERAKGNILERFSAQQFPDLHSELNLSSLELGDSALYFCASSVQAGTGEAFFGQGTRLTVV.

V usage is TRBV27 and J usage is TRBJ2-1, with 14 bases matching TRBD2. V lost 1 base and J lost 10; bases outside the gene matches: 12. Germline-derived CDR1 and CDR2 are MNHEY and SMNVEV (reference sequence). There are 18 residues in the CDR3. Written as DNA, the CDR3 is TGTGCCAGCAGTTTATATGGGATGGGACTAGCGGGGGCCACAGAGCAGTTCTTC. Protein product: CASSLYGMGLAGATEQFF.

The J gene is TRBJ2-7, the V gene TRBV7-9; D gene uncertain. The germline CDR1 and CDR2 sequences are SEHNR and FQNEAQ (reference sequence). The CDR3 is 15 residues long. Between the trimmed V and J ends, which lost 4 bases and 3 bases, there was a span of 16 bases. Here the CDR3 DNA reads TGTGCCAGCAGCTCAACATCAAGGGATTACTACGAGCAGTACTTC. Amino acids: CASSSTSRDYYEQYF.